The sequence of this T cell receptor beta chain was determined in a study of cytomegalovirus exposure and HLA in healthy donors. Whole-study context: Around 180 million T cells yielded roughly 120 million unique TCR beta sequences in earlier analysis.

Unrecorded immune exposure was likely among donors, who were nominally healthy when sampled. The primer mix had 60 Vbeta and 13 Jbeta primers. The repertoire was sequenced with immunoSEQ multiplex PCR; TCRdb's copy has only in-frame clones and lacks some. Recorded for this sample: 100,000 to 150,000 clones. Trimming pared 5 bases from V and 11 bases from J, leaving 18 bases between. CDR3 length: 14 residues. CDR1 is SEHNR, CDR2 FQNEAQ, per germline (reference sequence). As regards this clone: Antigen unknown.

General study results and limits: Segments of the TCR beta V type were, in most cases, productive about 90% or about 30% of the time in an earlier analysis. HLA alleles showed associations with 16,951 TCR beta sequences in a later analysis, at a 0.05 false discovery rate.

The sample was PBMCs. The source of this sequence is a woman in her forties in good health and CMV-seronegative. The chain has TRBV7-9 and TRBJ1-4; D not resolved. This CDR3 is CASSPRLDREKLFF. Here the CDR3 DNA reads TGTGCCAGCAGCCCCCGCCTAGATAGGGAGAAACTGTTTTTT.